Listed below are T cell receptor beta chains from one sample, sequenced in a study of molecular identifiers for immune sequencing clone quantification. TCRdb called the PCR reads again in MiXCR, with one record for every CDR3 protein. The sample holds about 630,000 distinct CDR3 sequences, over 25% seen once. The sequenced sample consisted of naive CD8+ T cells from blood, with Jurkat cell RNA spiked in. Receptors were obtained from a human donor in good health. Some libraries in this study had Jurkat cell RNA spiked in. The CDR3 runs from the conserved cysteine through the conserved F or W. Fields, in order: V gene, D gene, J gene, clone size, CDR3 DNA, CDR3 protein. The D gene is left open where the match is weak. Size tells how often a clone was seen (once, few, many) or the class of an expanded clone, and some rows leave it out.

TRBV4-3,TRBD2,TRBJ2-7,few,TGCGCCAGCAGCCAAGATAGGACTAGCGGTTACTACGAGCAGTACTTC,CASSQDRTSGYYEQYF
TRBV10-1,NA,TRBJ2-7,few,TGCGCCAGCAGACCCGACGGCGCCTACGAGCAGTACTTC,CASRPDGAYEQYF
TRBV7-9,NA,TRBJ2-3,many,TGTGCCAGCAGCTTAGTAGCGTATCCCGGGGGGCGCACAGATACGCAGTATTTT,CASSLVAYPGGRTDTQYF
TRBV2,NA,TRBJ1-5,few,TGTGCCAGCAGACGTCGGGGGGAGAGCGGCAATCAGCCCCAGCATTTT,CASRRRGESGNQPQHF
TRBV7-9,NA,TRBJ1-1,many,TGTGCCAGCAGCTTAGAGTCTACGGGCGTAAAGGGCCTAGCTTTCTTT,CASSLESTGVKGLAFF
TRBV4-3,TRBD1,TRBJ1-1,many,TGCGCCAGCAGCCAAACTACAGGGGAGGTTTTCGGGACTGAAGCTTTCTTT,CASSQTTGEVFGTEAFF
TRBV20-1,NA,TRBJ2-5,NA,TGCAGTGCTAGAAGGCCTAGCTCCGACCGAGAGACCCAGTACTTC,CSARRPSSDRETQYF
TRBV6-2/TRBV6-3,TRBD1,TRBJ1-1,many,TGTGCCAGCAGTCTTCCGGGACAGGCTGAAGCTTTCTTT,CASSLPGQAEAFF
TRBV11-2,TRBD1,TRBJ1-2,few,TGTGCCAGCAGCTTCACAGGGGCTGGCTACACCTTC,CASSFTGAGYTF
TRBV11-2,TRBD1,TRBJ2-7,few,TGTGCCAGCAGCTTAGATGGGACAGTTTCCCACGAGCAGTACTTC,CASSLDGTVSHEQYF
TRBV28,NA,TRBJ2-1,NA,TGTGCCAGCAGTTTATTTTACGGGGCGAACAATGAGCAGTTCTTC,CASSLFYGANNEQFF
TRBV9,NA,TRBJ2-5,NA,TGTGCCAGCAGCCCGACGCTACAAGAGACCCAGTACTTC,CASSPTLQETQYF
TRBV3-1,NA,TRBJ2-2,NA,TGTGCCAGCAGCCCGGATCGAGGGGTCGCCGGCACCGGGGAGCTGTTTTTT,CASSPDRGVAGTGELFF
TRBV29-1,TRBD2,TRBJ2-2,many,TGCAGCGTTGAACGACTAGCTAACACCGGGGAGCTGTTTTTT,CSVERLANTGELFF
TRBV19,NA,TRBJ2-1,NA,TGTGCCAGTAGTATCGGTGGGACGCCCTACAATGAGCAGTTCTTC,CASSIGGTPYNEQFF
TRBV11-2,NA,TRBJ1-2,NA,TGTGCCAGCAGCCCTCTCTCGGGGTCTTACTATGGCTACACCTTC,CASSPLSGSYYGYTF
TRBV4-1,NA,TRBJ2-2,few,TGCGCCAGCAGCCCAGGTTGGGGAGATACCGGGGAGCTGTTTTTT,CASSPGWGDTGELFF
TRBV28,NA,TRBJ2-5,NA,TGTGCCAGCGGTTTAGGGGGGCAAGAGACCCAGTACTTC,CASGLGGQETQYF
TRBV7-9,TRBD1,TRBJ2-5,NA,TGTGCCAGCAGTCCGGGACAGGGGGAATTGGAGACCCAGTACTTC,CASSPGQGELETQYF
TRBV15,NA,TRBJ1-5,NA,TGTGCCACCAGCAGAGATCAGGGTTTCCTTCAGCCCCAGCATTTT,CATSRDQGFLQPQHF
TRBV13,TRBD2,TRBJ2-3,few,TGTGCCAGCAGCCCCGGACTAGCGGGGGCTAGCACAGATACGCAGTATTTT,CASSPGLAGASTDTQYF
TRBV7-9,TRBD1,TRBJ1-1,many,TGTGCCAGCAGCCTACCGACAGGGATGAACACTGAAGCTTTCTTT,CASSLPTGMNTEAFF
TRBV12-3/TRBV12-4,NA,TRBJ1-2,many,TGTGCCAGCAGTTCCCACCGATATGGAGCGAGAAACTATGGCTACACCTTC,CASSSHRYGARNYGYTF
TRBV27,NA,TRBJ2-1,few,TGTGCCAGCAGTTTACTGGGGGACCTTTACAATGAGCAGTTCTTC,CASSLLGDLYNEQFF
TRBV30,TRBD1,TRBJ2-7,NA,TGTGCCTGGCGGGACAGGGGGTACTACGAGCAGTACTTC,CAWRDRGYYEQYF
TRBV5-6,TRBD1,TRBJ2-3,many,TGTGCCAGCAGCTTGCGCAGGGGGCGCCCAGATACGCAGTATTTT,CASSLRRGRPDTQYF
TRBV13,NA,TRBJ2-2,NA,TGTGCCAGCGGTCGGTACGGGGAGCTGTTATTT,CASGRYGELLF
TRBV24-1,TRBD2,TRBJ2-3,few,TGTGCCACCAGTGAAGCGGGGGGTCGGAGCACAGATACGCAGTATTTT,CATSEAGGRSTDTQYF
TRBV19,NA,TRBJ2-1,few,TGTGCCAGTAGTATTGCGGGAAAAGGGTACAATGAGCAGTTCTTC,CASSIAGKGYNEQFF
TRBV7-9,TRBD1,TRBJ2-5,many,TGTGCCAGCAGCTTAGCACCGGGACAGGGCGAAGAGACCCAGTACTTC,CASSLAPGQGEETQYF
TRBV24-1,NA,TRBJ2-3,NA,TGTGCCACCAATGACCGTACCACAGATACGCAGTATTTT,CATNDRTTDTQYF
TRBV9,TRBD1,TRBJ2-7,NA,TGTGCCAGCAGCGTAGCGGGACAGGGTCTCTACGAGCAGTACTTC,CASSVAGQGLYEQYF
TRBV24-1,NA,TRBJ2-2,many,TGTGCCACCAGGGACGAGGGGGCCGGGGAGCTGTTTTTT,CATRDEGAGELFF
TRBV3-1,TRBD1,TRBJ1-2,NA,TGTGCCAGCAGCCCCGGGACAGGGGTTGGTGGTCACCCTAACTATGGCTACACCTTC,CASSPGTGVGGHPNYGYTF
TRBV7-2,NA,TRBJ2-1,NA,TGTGGCAGCAGACCGGACAGTTTCAATGAGCAGTTCTTC,CGSRPDSFNEQFF
TRBV5-4,NA,TRBJ2-5,many,TGTGCCAGCAGCCGTGGCGGACGGAGTCGACAAGAGACCCAGTACTTC,CASSRGGRSRQETQYF
TRBV5-1,NA,TRBJ2-7,many,TGCGCCAGCAGCAACCGGGGCTACGAGCAGTACTTC,CASSNRGYEQYF
TRBV7-2,NA,TRBJ2-7,many,TGTGCCAGCAGCGCCGGGGGGCCCTACGAGCAGTACTTC,CASSAGGPYEQYF
TRBV20-1,TRBD1,TRBJ1-2,NA,TGCAGTGTCCCGACAGGGGGCGCGGGCTACACCTTC,CSVPTGGAGYTF
TRBV4-1,NA,TRBJ1-1,NA,TGCGCCAGCAGCCAAGGAGAGGACACTAAAGCTTTCTTT,CASSQGEDTKAFF
TRBV6-2/TRBV6-3,NA,TRBJ1-2,NA,TGTGCCAGCAGTTACTCGACACATTCTAACTATGGCTACACCTTC,CASSYSTHSNYGYTF
TRBV19,NA,TRBJ2-7,few,TGTGCCAGTAGCCGCGGACAGGAGCAGTACTTC,CASSRGQEQYF
TRBV7-9,NA,TRBJ1-1,NA,TGTGCCAGCAGCTTAGAATTGAGTCAGGAGCCTTTCTTT,CASSLELSQEPFF
TRBV5-1,NA,TRBJ2-2,NA,TGCGCCAGCAGCTTTGAGGGTCCCGGGGAGCTGTTTTTT,CASSFEGPGELFF
TRBV24-1,NA,TRBJ2-1,NA,TGTGCCACCGGGACAAGCGATTACAATGAGCAGTTCTTC,CATGTSDYNEQFF
TRBV4-1,TRBD2,TRBJ2-1,many,TGCGCCAGCAGACCAACTAGCGGGGGATATAATGAGCAGTTCTTC,CASRPTSGGYNEQFF
TRBV9,NA,TRBJ2-7,few,TGTGCCAGCAGCCCGATTGGTGGGGGTGAGTACGAGCAGTACTTC,CASSPIGGGEYEQYF
TRBV29-1,NA,TRBJ2-7,NA,TGCAGCGCCATCGACATACAAGAGCAGTACTTC,CSAIDIQEQYF
TRBV6-6,TRBD1,TRBJ1-1,many,TGTGCCAGCAGCTTTAACAGGGGTACTGAAGCTTTCTTT,CASSFNRGTEAFF
TRBV4-1,NA,TRBJ2-7,few,TGCGCCAGCAGCCTAGGGCAAAAAGCCTACGAGCAGTACTTC,CASSLGQKAYEQYF
TRBV9,TRBD2,TRBJ2-1,NA,TGTGCCAGCAGCTCCAGCGGGGCGACCTACAATGAGCAGTTCTTC,CASSSSGATYNEQFF